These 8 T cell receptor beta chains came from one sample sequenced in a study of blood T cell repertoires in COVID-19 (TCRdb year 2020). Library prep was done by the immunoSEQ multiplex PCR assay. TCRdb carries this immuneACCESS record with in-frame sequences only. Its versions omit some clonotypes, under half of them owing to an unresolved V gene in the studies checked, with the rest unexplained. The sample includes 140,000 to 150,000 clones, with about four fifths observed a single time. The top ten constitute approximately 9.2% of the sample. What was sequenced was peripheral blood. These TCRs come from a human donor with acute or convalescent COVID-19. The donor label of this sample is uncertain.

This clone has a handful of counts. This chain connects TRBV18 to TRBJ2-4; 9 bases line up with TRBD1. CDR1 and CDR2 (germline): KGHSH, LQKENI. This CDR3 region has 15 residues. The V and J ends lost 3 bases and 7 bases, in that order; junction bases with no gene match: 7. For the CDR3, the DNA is TGTGCCAGCTCACCCAGGACAGGGGACATGAACATTCAGTACTTC. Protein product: CASSPRTGDMNIQYF. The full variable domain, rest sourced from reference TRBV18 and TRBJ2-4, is NAGVMQNPRHLVRRRGQEARLRCSPMKGHSHVYWYRQLPEEGLKFMVYLQKENIIDESGMPKERFSAEFPKEGPSILRIQQVVRGDSAAYFCASSPRTGDMNIQYFGAGTRLSVL.

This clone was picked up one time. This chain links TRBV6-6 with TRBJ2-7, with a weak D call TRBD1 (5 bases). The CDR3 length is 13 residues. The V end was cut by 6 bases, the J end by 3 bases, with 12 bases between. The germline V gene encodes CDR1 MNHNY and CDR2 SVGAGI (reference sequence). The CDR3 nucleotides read TGTGCCAGCAGGGGCCAGACAGACTACGAGCAGTACTTC. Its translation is CASRGQTDYEQYF.

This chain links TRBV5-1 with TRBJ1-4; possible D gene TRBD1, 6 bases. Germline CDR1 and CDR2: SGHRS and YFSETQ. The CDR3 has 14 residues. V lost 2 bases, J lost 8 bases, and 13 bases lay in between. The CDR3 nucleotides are TGCGCCAGCAGCTTCGGACAGACGCACGAAAAACTGTTTTTT. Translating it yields CASSFGQTHEKLFF.

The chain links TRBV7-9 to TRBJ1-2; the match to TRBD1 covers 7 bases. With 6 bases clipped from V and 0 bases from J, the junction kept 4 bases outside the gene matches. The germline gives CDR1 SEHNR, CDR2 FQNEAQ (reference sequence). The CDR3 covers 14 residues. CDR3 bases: TGTGCCAGCAGTTTGGGACAGTCTAACTATGGCTACACCTTC. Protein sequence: CASSLGQSNYGYTF.

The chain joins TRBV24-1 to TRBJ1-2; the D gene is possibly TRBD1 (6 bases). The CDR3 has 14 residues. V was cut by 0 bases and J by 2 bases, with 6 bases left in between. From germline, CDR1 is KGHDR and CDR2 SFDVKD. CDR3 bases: TGTGCCACCAGTGATTTGGGACAGAACTATGGCTACACCTTC. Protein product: CATSDLGQNYGYTF.

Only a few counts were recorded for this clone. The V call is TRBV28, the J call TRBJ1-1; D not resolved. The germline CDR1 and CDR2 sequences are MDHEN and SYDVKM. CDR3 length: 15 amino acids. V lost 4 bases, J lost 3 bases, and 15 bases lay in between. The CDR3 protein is CASSSITLRHTEAFF. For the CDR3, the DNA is TGTGCCAGCAGTTCCATAACTCTGAGGCACACTGAAGCTTTCTTT.

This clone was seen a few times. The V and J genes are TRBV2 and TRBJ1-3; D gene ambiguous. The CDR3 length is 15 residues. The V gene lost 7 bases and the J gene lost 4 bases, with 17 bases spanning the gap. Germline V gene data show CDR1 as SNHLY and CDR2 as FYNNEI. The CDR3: CASTLGGYNGNTIYF. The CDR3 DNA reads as TGTGCCAGCACTCTAGGCGGTTATAACGGAAACACCATATATTTT.

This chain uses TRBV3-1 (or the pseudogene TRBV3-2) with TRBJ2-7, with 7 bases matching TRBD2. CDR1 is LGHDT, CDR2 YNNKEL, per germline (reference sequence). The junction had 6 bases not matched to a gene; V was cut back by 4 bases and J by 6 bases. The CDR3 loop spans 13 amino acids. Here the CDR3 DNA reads TGTGCCAGCAGCCTCGGACTAGACGGCGAGCAGTACGTC. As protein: CASSLGLDGEQYV.